This record covers a single T cell receptor (beta chain). Its specificity is not known. The germline CDR1 and CDR2 sequences are SGHRS and YFSETQ. V lost 0 bases to trimming and J lost 2 bases; unmatched junction nucleotides: 3. The CDR3 sequence is 15 residues long. The PCR employed 60 Vbeta primers together with 13 Jbeta primers. This table comes from immunoSEQ multiplex PCR, and its TCRdb copy is limited to in-frame clones, with some not included. The sample shows 150,000 to 170,000 clones, nearly 80% of them seen only once. This sample was taken from a study of cytomegalovirus exposure and HLA in healthy donors. Points from the study as a whole: Several top significant clusters appeared, in a later analysis, to be linked to common viral pathogens.

The chain joins TRBV5-1 to TRBJ2-5, with TRBD2 identical over 8 bases. The TCR originated in a man aged 25-45 years in good health and CMV-seropositive. The sequenced material came from PBMCs. The CDR3 is CASSLGASGQETQYF. The CDR3, as DNA: TGCGCCAGCAGCTTGGGTGCTAGCGGGCAAGAGACCCAGTACTTC.